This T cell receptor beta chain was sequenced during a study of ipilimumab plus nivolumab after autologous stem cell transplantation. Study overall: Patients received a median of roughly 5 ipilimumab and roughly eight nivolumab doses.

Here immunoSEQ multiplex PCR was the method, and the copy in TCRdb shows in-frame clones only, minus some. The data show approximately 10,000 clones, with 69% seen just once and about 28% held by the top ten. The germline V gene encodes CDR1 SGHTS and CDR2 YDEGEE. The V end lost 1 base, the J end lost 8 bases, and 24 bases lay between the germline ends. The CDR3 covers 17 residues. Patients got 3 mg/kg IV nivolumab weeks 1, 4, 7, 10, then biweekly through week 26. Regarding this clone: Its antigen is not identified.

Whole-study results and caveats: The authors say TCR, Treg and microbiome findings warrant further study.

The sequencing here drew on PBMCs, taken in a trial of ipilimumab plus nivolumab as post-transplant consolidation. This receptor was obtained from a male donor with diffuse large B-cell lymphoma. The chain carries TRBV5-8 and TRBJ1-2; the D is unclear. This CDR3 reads CASSLISGDPNARGYTF. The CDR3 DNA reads TGTGCCAGCAGCTTGATTAGTGGTGACCCGAACGCTAGGGGCTACACCTTC.